Listed below are T cell receptor beta chains from one sample, sequenced in a study of cytomegalovirus exposure and HLA in healthy donors. Produced via immunoSEQ multiplex PCR; TCRdb's table is partial and in-frame only. The sample carries about 110,000 clones, about 72% recorded once. The sample comprised PBMCs. These TCRs come from a man between 18 and 35 years old in good health and CMV-seronegative. Both conserved end residues are part of each CDR3. The order of the fields is J gene, V gene, D gene, clone size, CDR3 DNA, CDR3 protein. A D gene is named only where the DNA matches it firmly. Part of the rows lack a size; the others show once, few, many or a class for expanded clones.

TRBJ1-6 | TRBV11-1 | TRBD1 | NA | TGTGCCAGCAGCTTAGAGGACAGGGGTCTGAGAAATTCACCCCTCCACTTT | CASSLEDRGLRNSPLHF
TRBJ2-7 | TRBV7-9 | NA | few | TGTGCCAGCAGAGGGAGTGGTGCCTACGAGCAGTACTTC | CASRGSGAYEQYF
TRBJ2-7 | TRBV9 | TRBD1 | NA | TGTGCCAGCAGCGTAAGTATCGGGACAGGGAATGTCCCATACGAGCAGTACTTC | CASSVSIGTGNVPYEQYF
TRBJ2-3 | TRBV28 | TRBD2 | NA | TGTGCCAGCAGTTTCACTCAGCGGGGGGACACAGATACGCAGTATTTT | CASSFTQRGDTDTQYF
TRBJ2-7 | TRBV4-3 | TRBD2 | few | TGCGCCAGCAGCCAAGACAGCGGGGGGCACTACGAGCAGTACTTC | CASSQDSGGHYEQYF
TRBJ1-4 | TRBV6-5 | NA | NA | TGTGCCAGCAGTTACTCAACAGCTACAACTAATGAAAAACTGTTTTTT | CASSYSTATTNEKLFF
TRBJ1-2 | TRBV6-5 | NA | NA | TGTGCCAGCCACAGCCCAACCGAAAACTATGGCTACACCTTC | CASHSPTENYGYTF
TRBJ2-5 | TRBV5-6 | TRBD2 | NA | TGTGCCAGCAGCTTGCTGGGTAGCGGGGGGCTGGGGACCCAGTACTTC | CASSLLGSGGLGTQYF
TRBJ1-3 | TRBV13 | NA | NA | TGTGCCAGCAGCTTACTTCGGAACACCATATATTTT | CASSLLRNTIYF
TRBJ2-3 | TRBV7-8 | TRBD2 | NA | TGTGCCAGCAGCTTACAGGGACTAGCGGGGGGGCCGGATACGCAGTATTTT | CASSLQGLAGGPDTQYF
TRBJ1-2 | TRBV5-1 | NA | NA | TGCGCCAGCAGCCTGCAGGGAGGCTATGGCTACACCTTC | CASSLQGGYGYTF
TRBJ1-6 | TRBV4-3 | NA | few | TGCGCCAGCAGCCCAAGACGGCAGGGAGGTAATTCACCCCTCCACTTT | CASSPRRQGGNSPLHF
TRBJ2-4 | TRBV4-2 | TRBD1 | NA | TGTGCCAGCAGCCAAGATCCTCCCGGGACAGGGGGACGAGGGGCCAAAAACATTCAGTACTTC | CASSQDPPGTGGRGAKNIQYF
TRBJ2-1 | TRBV6-5 | NA | few | TGTGCCAGCAGACCCTCTGGCGGGGGACACCCTCAGCAGTTCTTC | CASRPSGGGHPQQFF
TRBJ2-5 | TRBV7-2 | NA | once | TGTGCCAGCAGCTTAGGAGGGGCGGGGCAAGAGACCCAGTACTTC | CASSLGGAGQETQYF
TRBJ2-1 | TRBV5-1 | NA | NA | TGCGCCAGCGGCTCGTCGGTGGTTGGCAATGAGCAGTTCTTC | CASGSSVVGNEQFF
TRBJ2-3 | TRBV28 | NA | NA | TGTGCCAGCAGTTTAGAGTTTGCTACGGCAGATACGCAGTATTTT | CASSLEFATADTQYF
TRBJ2-2 | TRBV29-1 | TRBD2 | once | TGCAGCGTTGAGGGGCGGGGGTACGGGGAGCTGTTTTTT | CSVEGRGYGELFF
TRBJ2-1 | TRBV7-3 | TRBD1 | NA | TGTGCCAGCAGCTTACACAGGGGGCGTTCGAATGAGCAGTTCTTC | CASSLHRGRSNEQFF
TRBJ2-7 | TRBV9 | TRBD1 | NA | TGTGCCAGCAGCGCCCGACAGGGCGACGAGCAGTACTTC | CASSARQGDEQYF
TRBJ1-4 | TRBV6-9 | TRBD1 | NA | TGTGCCAGCAGTTACCTACCCCGGGACAGGGGAGGTAATGAAAAACTGTTTTTT | CASSYLPRDRGGNEKLFF
TRBJ1-4 | TRBV6-5 | TRBD1 | NA | TGTGCCAGCAGTTACGCCGGGACAGGGTATGAAAAACTGTTTTTT | CASSYAGTGYEKLFF
TRBJ2-2 | TRBV7-3 | TRBD1 | NA | TGTGCCAGCAGTTCCGGGACAGCCTACACCGGGGAGCTGTTTTTT | CASSSGTAYTGELFF
TRBJ2-1 | TRBV12-5 | NA | NA | TGTGCTAGTGGTTTCGCCGCGGCAGGGATCGGCATCCAGTTCTTC | CASGFAAAGIGIQFF
TRBJ2-1 | TRBV29-1 | NA | NA | TGCAGCGTTGATCGGGGTTGTGAGCAGTTCTTC | CSVDRGCEQFF
TRBJ2-7 | TRBV10-3 | NA | NA | TGTGCCATCACTAATTCCTACGAGCAGTACTTC | CAITNSYEQYF
TRBJ2-3 | TRBV19 | TRBD2 | NA | TGTGCCAGTAGTATCGTAGCGGGGTCTGTAGATACGCAGTATTTT | CASSIVAGSVDTQYF
TRBJ1-5 | TRBV15 | NA | NA | TGTGCCACCAGCAGAGATCAGGGGTACGGCAATCAGCCCCAGCATTTT | CATSRDQGYGNQPQHF
TRBJ2-2 | TRBV19 | NA | NA | TGTGCCAGTAGTATCGCCCCCCCCAGGGCTTCGGGGGAGCTGTTTTTT | CASSIAPPRASGELFF
TRBJ1-2 | TRBV4-3 | TRBD1 | NA | TGCGCCAGCAGCCAAGACCCCAGGGGACAGGGCCATGGCTACACCTTC | CASSQDPRGQGHGYTF
TRBJ1-3 | TRBV6-5 | TRBD1 | NA | TGTGCCAGCAGTTACTCAACAGGGGGCTCTGGAAACACCATATATTTT | CASSYSTGGSGNTIYF
TRBJ2-5 | TRBV7-6 | TRBD2 | NA | TGTGCCAGCAGACCCTTCACGGGGGGGCAAGAGACCCAGTACTTC | CASRPFTGGQETQYF
TRBJ1-1 | TRBV6-5 | NA | few | TGTGCCAGCATTCAGGGGTTTGAAGCTTTCTTT | CASIQGFEAFF
TRBJ2-7 | TRBV5-6 | TRBD2 | NA | TGTGCCAGCAGCCCCATTGGGGGGGACGAGCAGTACTTC | CASSPIGGDEQYF
TRBJ2-7 | TRBV6-4 | TRBD1 | NA | TGTGCCAGCAGTGTAGGGACAGGGGCATCCTACGAGCAGTACTTC | CASSVGTGASYEQYF
TRBJ2-1 | TRBV6-5 | TRBD1 | once | TGTGCCAGCAGGACAGGGATCAATGAGCAGTTCTTC | CASRTGINEQFF
TRBJ1-1 | TRBV20-1 | NA | NA | TGCAGTGCTAGCAGGGACACTGAAGCTTTCTTT | CSASRDTEAFF
TRBJ2-1 | TRBV11-1 | TRBD2 | once | TGTGCCAGCAGCTTAAGTATTAGCGGGGACCTAGCTTACAATGAGCAGTTCTTC | CASSLSISGDLAYNEQFF
TRBJ1-6 | TRBV27 | NA | NA | TGTGCCAGCAGTCCCACAGGCCTAGATAGATCACCCCTCCACTTT | CASSPTGLDRSPLHF
TRBJ2-7 | TRBV19 | TRBD2 | NA | TGTGCCAGTAGTATGTTCTCCGGGGGGAACTACGAGCAGTACTTC | CASSMFSGGNYEQYF
TRBJ1-2 | TRBV18 | TRBD1 | NA | TGTGCCAGCTCACCACCGAGGACAGGGGGCTATGGCTACCCCTTC | CASSPPRTGGYGYPF
TRBJ2-5 | TRBV2 | NA | NA | TGTGCCAGCAGTGTGGCCAGCGGGCAAGAGACCCAGTACTTC | CASSVASGQETQYF
TRBJ2-3 | TRBV28 | TRBD2 | NA | TGTGCCAGCCAGCGGGGGGGATCTAGCACAGATACGCAGTATTTT | CASQRGGSSTDTQYF
TRBJ1-2 | TRBV28 | NA | NA | TGTGCCAGCAGTTCAGGGCTAAATAACTATGGCTACCCCTTC | CASSSGLNNYGYPF
TRBJ2-7 | TRBV10-2 | TRBD1 | few | TGCGCCAGCAGTGAGGCTGGACAGGGCCTCGAGCAGTACTTC | CASSEAGQGLEQYF
TRBJ2-7 | TRBV6-4 | NA | NA | TGTGCCAGCAGTTATGACTCCGAATCCTACGAGCAGTACTTC | CASSYDSESYEQYF
TRBJ2-2 | TRBV5-1 | NA | few | TGCGCCAGCAGCCCCCAGGTAGGAGGCACCGGGGAGCTGTTTTTT | CASSPQVGGTGELFF